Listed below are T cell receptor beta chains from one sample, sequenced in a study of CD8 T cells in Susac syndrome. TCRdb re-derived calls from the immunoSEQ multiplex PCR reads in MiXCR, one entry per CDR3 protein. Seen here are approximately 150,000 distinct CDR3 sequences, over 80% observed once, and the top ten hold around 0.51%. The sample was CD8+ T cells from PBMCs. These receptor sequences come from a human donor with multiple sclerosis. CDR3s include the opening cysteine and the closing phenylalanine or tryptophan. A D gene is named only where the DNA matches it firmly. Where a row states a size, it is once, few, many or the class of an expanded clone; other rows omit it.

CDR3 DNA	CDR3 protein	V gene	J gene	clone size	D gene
TGCGCCAGCAGCTTGGAGGGGGCGAGTGGTGAAGCTTTCTTT	CASSLEGASGEAFF	TRBV5-1	TRBJ1-1	once	TRBD1
TGTGCCAGCAGTACGGACAGGGTCACCTACAATGAGCAGTTCTTC	CASSTDRVTYNEQFF	TRBV12-3/TRBV12-4	TRBJ2-1	-	TRBD1
TGTGCCAGCAGCCCCGAGGACCATTGGAGGCAAGAGACCCAGTACTTC	CASSPEDHWRQETQYF	TRBV5-8	TRBJ2-5	-	-
TGTGCCAGCAGCCCATCGATAGCAGGCACAGATACGCAGTATTTT	CASSPSIAGTDTQYF	TRBV27	TRBJ2-3	-	-
TGTGCCAGTAGTATTGGACAAAGAGGTGGCTACACCTTC	CASSIGQRGGYTF	TRBV19	TRBJ1-2	-	-
TGTGCCAGCACCCTTGGTCCCAATCAGCCCCAGCATTTT	CASTLGPNQPQHF	TRBV12-3/TRBV12-4	TRBJ1-5	-	-
TGTGCCAGTTCGTGGGGCGGGAGGGCCTCCTACAATGAGCAGTTCTTC	CASSWGGRASYNEQFF	TRBV19	TRBJ2-1	-	TRBD2
TGTGCCAGCAGTGAAAGGGGAATCAATCAGCCCCAGCATTTT	CASSERGINQPQHF	TRBV6-1	TRBJ1-5	few	-
TGCAGCGTTGAAGGGGCTAGCGGGAGTCCTTACAATGAGCAGTTCTTC	CSVEGASGSPYNEQFF	TRBV29-1	TRBJ2-1	-	TRBD2
TGTGCCAGTAGCTCCCCTAAACGGACAGAAACCGGGGAGCTGTTTTTT	CASSSPKRTETGELFF	TRBV19	TRBJ2-2	-	-
TGTGCCAGCAGTCTCGACAGCTCCTACAATGAGCAGTTCTTC	CASSLDSSYNEQFF	TRBV12-3/TRBV12-4	TRBJ2-1	-	-
TGTGCCAGCAGCCCGAAGGGTTCCTACAATGAGCAGTTCTTC	CASSPKGSYNEQFF	TRBV3-1	TRBJ2-1	-	-
TGCAGCGTCCGAGCTCCCACAAATACGCAGTATTTT	CSVRAPTNTQYF	TRBV29-1	TRBJ2-3	-	-
TGTGCCAGCAGCTCCGGATGGAACACTGAAGCTTTCTTT	CASSSGWNTEAFF	TRBV11-2	TRBJ1-1	few	-
TGTGCCTGGAGTGTGCGTATCCGGCCTAATTCACCCCTCCACTTT	CAWSVRIRPNSPLHF	TRBV30	TRBJ1-6	-	-
TGTGCCAGCAGTGACGGGGAGTCCTTTACAGACACAGATACGCAGTATTTT	CASSDGESFTDTDTQYF	TRBV6-1	TRBJ2-3	-	-
TGTGCCAGCACAAGACTAGGCGAAATTGCCTACAATGAGCAGTTCTTC	CASTRLGEIAYNEQFF	TRBV28	TRBJ2-1	-	-
TGCAGTGCTAGATCAAGTGGTAGGGACACCGGGGAGCTGTTTTTT	CSARSSGRDTGELFF	TRBV20-1	TRBJ2-2	-	-
TGTGCCAGCAGTGGGTCTCTAAACACCAGGGATATAGCCAAAAACATTCAGTACTTC	CASSGSLNTRDIAKNIQYF	TRBV6-4	TRBJ2-4	-	-
TGTGCCAGCAGCCCCCATCGAGGGAGCAATCAGCCCCAGCATTTT	CASSPHRGSNQPQHF	TRBV7-9	TRBJ1-5	-	-
TGTGCCAGCAGCCAAGAGCGGACAGGGTACTACAATGAGCAGTTCTTC	CASSQERTGYYNEQFF	TRBV4-2	TRBJ2-1	-	TRBD1
TGCGCCAGCACCGAGGGACAGGGAATTTTATATGGCTACACCTTC	CASTEGQGILYGYTF	TRBV5-1	TRBJ1-2	-	TRBD1
TGTGCCAGCAGTTTCCAGGGAGGCGGCGAGTCGCTGTTTTTT	CASSFQGGGESLFF	TRBV12-3/TRBV12-4	TRBJ1-4	few	-
TGCAGCGTTGAGGGGCTAGCGGGACCGGATGAGCAGTTCTTC	CSVEGLAGPDEQFF	TRBV29-1	TRBJ2-1	-	TRBD2
TGTGCCAGTAGTATCTGGCTGTGGGGAGAGAATGAGCAGTTCTTC	CASSIWLWGENEQFF	TRBV19	TRBJ2-1	-	-
TGTGCCAGCAGCCACCTCTCAGGTTTCTCTGGGGCCAACGTCCTGACTTTC	CASSHLSGFSGANVLTF	TRBV14	TRBJ2-6	-	-
TGTGCCAGCAGCGGGGCCGACAGCAGCTATAGCAATCAGCCCCAGCATTTT	CASSGADSSYSNQPQHF	TRBV12-3/TRBV12-4	TRBJ1-5	-	-
TGTGCCAGCAGCTTTTTGACGGGAACTGAAGCTTTCTTT	CASSFLTGTEAFF	TRBV7-3	TRBJ1-1	-	-
TGTGCCAGCAGCCCCGGGGACAGGGGAAACACCGGGGAGCTGTTTTTT	CASSPGDRGNTGELFF	TRBV13	TRBJ2-2	-	TRBD1
TGTGCCAGTAGTATCTTCTTACATAGCAATCAGCCCCAGCATTTT	CASSIFLHSNQPQHF	TRBV19	TRBJ1-5	-	-